The T cell receptor (beta chain) described here comes from a study of beta chain features in type 1 diabetes. Investigators reverse transcribed all isolated RNA, so they sequenced expressed TCRB transcripts. Using immunoSEQ multiplex PCR, the repertoire was profiled, and TCRdb retains in-frame clones only, with some absent. The sample lists around 250,000 clones; around 14% were seen once. Per germline, CDR1 SGHVS and CDR2 FQNEAQ. CDR3 size: 15 residues. J lost 3 bases, V lost 1 base, and 3 bases had no gene match. The origin of this receptor is a woman aged 40 to 50 in good health. This sequence joins TRBV7-8 and TRBJ2-5; 9 nucleotides agree with TRBD2. Sequenced input: naive CD4+ T cells from blood. This CDR3 is CASSLVASGEETQYF. CDR3 sequence (DNA): TGTGCCAGCAGCTTAGTGGCTAGCGGGGAAGAGACCCAGTACTTC.